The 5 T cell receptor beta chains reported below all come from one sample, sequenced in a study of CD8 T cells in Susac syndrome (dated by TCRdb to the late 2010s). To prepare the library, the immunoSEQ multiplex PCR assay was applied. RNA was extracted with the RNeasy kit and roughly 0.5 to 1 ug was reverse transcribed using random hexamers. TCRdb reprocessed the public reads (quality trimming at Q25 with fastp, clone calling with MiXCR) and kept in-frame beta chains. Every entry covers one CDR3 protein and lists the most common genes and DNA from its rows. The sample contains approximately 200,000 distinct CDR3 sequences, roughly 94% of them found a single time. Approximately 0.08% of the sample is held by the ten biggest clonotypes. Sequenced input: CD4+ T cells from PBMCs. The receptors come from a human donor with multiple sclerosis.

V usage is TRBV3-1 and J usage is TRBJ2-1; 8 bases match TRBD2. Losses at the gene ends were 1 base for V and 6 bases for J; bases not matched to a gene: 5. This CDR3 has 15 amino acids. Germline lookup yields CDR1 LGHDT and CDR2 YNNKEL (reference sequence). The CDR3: CASSQAPAGVNEQFF. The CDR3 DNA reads TGTGCCAGCAGCCAAGCTCCAGCGGGGGTCAATGAGCAGTTCTTC.

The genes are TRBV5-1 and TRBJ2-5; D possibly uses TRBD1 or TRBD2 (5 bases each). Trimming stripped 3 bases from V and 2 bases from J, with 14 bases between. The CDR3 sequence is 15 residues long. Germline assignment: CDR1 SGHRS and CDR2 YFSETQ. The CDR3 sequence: CASSSSGTPQETQYF. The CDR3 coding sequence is TGCGCCAGCAGCTCCTCAGGGACGCCACAAGAGACCCAGTACTTC.

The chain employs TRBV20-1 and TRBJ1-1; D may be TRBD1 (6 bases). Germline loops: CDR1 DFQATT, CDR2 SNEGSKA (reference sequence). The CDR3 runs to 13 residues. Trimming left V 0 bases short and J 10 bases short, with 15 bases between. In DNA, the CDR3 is TGCAGTGCTAGAGATCTGACAGGATCTAGAGCTTTCTTT. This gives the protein CSARDLTGSRAFF.

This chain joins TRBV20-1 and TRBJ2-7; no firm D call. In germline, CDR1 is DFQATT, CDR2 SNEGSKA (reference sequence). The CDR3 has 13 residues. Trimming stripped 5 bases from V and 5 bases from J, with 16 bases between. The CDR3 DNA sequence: TGCAGTGCTCCCGGGCCTAAGCCCGACGAGCAGTACTTC. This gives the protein CSAPGPKPDEQYF.

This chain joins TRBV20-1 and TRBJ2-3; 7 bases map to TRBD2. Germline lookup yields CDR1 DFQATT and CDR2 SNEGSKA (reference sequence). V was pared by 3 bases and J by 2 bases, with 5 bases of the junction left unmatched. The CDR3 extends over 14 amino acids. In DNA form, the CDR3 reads TGCAGTGCTAGTGTGACTAGCTTCACAGATACGCAGTATTTT. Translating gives CSASVTSFTDTQYF.